This is a list of T cell receptor beta chains from one sample in a study of shared clonotypes between healthy human individuals. Clones were sequenced by immunoSEQ multiplex PCR, and TCRdb holds only the in-frame ones, with some missing. The table records about 610,000 clones, 95% to 96% of them present only once. What was sequenced was naive CD8+ T cells sorted from blood. The receptors come from a woman in her 30s in good health. The CDR3 runs from the conserved cysteine through the conserved F or W. The D gene is left open where the match is weak. Expanded clones are given a class, and other clones once, few, many or no size at all.

once	TRBJ2-7	TRBV10-1	-	TGCGCCAGCAGTGGACATCCAGGGGGACTAAACGGCTACGAGCAGTACTTC	CASSGHPGGLNGYEQYF
-	TRBJ1-1	TRBV5-1	-	TGCGCCAGCAGCTTGAGTCTGAAAACGCACACTGAAGCTTTCTTT	CASSLSLKTHTEAFF
-	TRBJ2-2	TRBV4-1	-	TGCGCCAGCAGCCGGGACTTCGGCACCGGGGAGCTGTTTTTT	CASSRDFGTGELFF
-	TRBJ2-1	TRBV7-9	-	TGTGCCAGCAGGGCTCGACTAGAGGCCTACAATGAGCAGTTCTTC	CASRARLEAYNEQFF
-	TRBJ1-5	TRBV27	TRBD1	TGTGCCAGCAGACAGGGGCCCAATCAGCCCCAGCATTTT	CASRQGPNQPQHF
-	TRBJ1-1	TRBV5-1	-	TGCGCCAGCAGCTTGGGGCAGGGTGAGGCTGAAGCTTTCTTT	CASSLGQGEAEAFF
-	TRBJ2-7	TRBV2	-	TGTGCCACCACTCCCCATAGGGGGATGAGATACGAGCAGTACTTC	CATTPHRGMRYEQYF
-	TRBJ1-1	TRBV6-1	TRBD1	TGTGCCAGCAGTAAAAAGGGACAGTTCCTCACTGAAGCTTTCTTT	CASSKKGQFLTEAFF
-	TRBJ2-7	TRBV13	TRBD2	TGTGCCAGCAGCTTCGGACTAGCGGGAGTGTACGAGCAGTACTTC	CASSFGLAGVYEQYF
-	TRBJ1-5	TRBV27	-	TGTGCCAGCAGTTATAGGAGAGGGGATCAGCCCCAGCATTTT	CASSYRRGDQPQHF
-	TRBJ2-1	TRBV6-5	-	TGTGCCAGCAGCCCCTCCCGGGGGAATGAGCAGTTCTTC	CASSPSRGNEQFF
-	TRBJ2-3	TRBV27	TRBD2	TGTGCCAGTCGATGGGTAGCGGGAGGGTCTAGCACAGATACGCAGTATTTT	CASRWVAGGSSTDTQYF
-	TRBJ2-1	TRBV7-6	-	TGTGCCAGCAGCTCCGGGACCCGGTTGGCTGAGCAGTTCTTC	CASSSGTRLAEQFF
-	TRBJ1-4	TRBV14	-	TGTGCCAGCAGCCATGGGGGCCAGGTTGAAAAACTGTTTTTT	CASSHGGQVEKLFF
-	TRBJ2-7	TRBV5-8	TRBD1	TGTGCCAGCAGCTTGTCTCCAGGGGGCTACGAGCAGTACTTC	CASSLSPGGYEQYF
-	TRBJ1-1	TRBV5-4	TRBD1	TGTGCCAGCAGCTTCCAGGGGGCTGTTGACGCTTTCTTT	CASSFQGAVDAFF
-	TRBJ2-7	TRBV6-5	TRBD1	TGTGCCAGCAGACCACCGGGACAGCGGTTTTTGGAGCAGTACTTC	CASRPPGQRFLEQYF
-	TRBJ2-1	TRBV9	TRBD2	TGTGCCAGCAGCTCCTCCGGGACTACAAACAATGAGCAGTTCTTC	CASSSSGTTNNEQFF
-	TRBJ1-1	TRBV11-2	-	TGTGCCAGCAGCTTAGAATTGGCAGGGAACACTGAAGCTTTCTTT	CASSLELAGNTEAFF
-	TRBJ2-1	TRBV29-1	-	TGCAGCGTTGAATCGGAGTACAATGAGCAGTTCTTC	CSVESEYNEQFF
-	TRBJ2-7	TRBV16	-	TGTGCCAGCAGCCATCGGGGAGGCGAGCAGTACTTC	CASSHRGGEQYF
once	TRBJ2-7	TRBV5-1	-	TGCGCCAGCAGCTTGGAGGTTGACAGCTACGAGCAGTACTTC	CASSLEVDSYEQYF
-	TRBJ2-7	TRBV28	-	TGTGCCAGCAACCAGGTGACAAGCACACACGAGCAGTACTTC	CASNQVTSTHEQYF
-	TRBJ1-1	TRBV11-2	-	TGTGCCAGCAGGGGGGGAGGCACTGAAGCTTTCTTT	CASRGGGTEAFF
-	TRBJ2-3	TRBV18	-	TGTGCCAGCTCACCCTCGGGAGTTAGCACAGATACGCAGTATTTT	CASSPSGVSTDTQYF
-	TRBJ2-1	TRBV2	-	TGTGCCAGCAGGATAGGGGGAGGCGGGGGTGAGCAGTTCTTC	CASRIGGGGGEQFF
-	TRBJ1-2	TRBV7-3	TRBD1	TGTGCCAGCAGCCCAGGGGGGTACTATGGCTACACCTTC	CASSPGGYYGYTF
-	TRBJ2-3	TRBV4-2	TRBD2	TGTGCCAGCAGCCAGGGGACTAGCGGGAGCTTCACAGATACGCAGTATTTT	CASSQGTSGSFTDTQYF
-	TRBJ2-7	TRBV27	TRBD2	TGTGCCAGCTCGGTCCTAGCGGGAGCGCATGCCTACGAGCAGTACTTC	CASSVLAGAHAYEQYF
-	TRBJ2-5	TRBV9	TRBD1	TGTGCCAGCAGTTATCCGGGACAGGGGGAGGAGACCCAGTACTTC	CASSYPGQGEETQYF
-	TRBJ2-7	TRBV11-1	-	TGTGCCAGCAGTTGGGGACACAAAAGCTACGAGCAGTACTTC	CASSWGHKSYEQYF
-	TRBJ2-1	TRBV29-1	-	TGCAGCGTGGTAGCCACAAATCGCAATGAGCAGTTCTTC	CSVVATNRNEQFF
-	TRBJ2-7	TRBV13	-	TGTGCCAGCAGCTTAAACCTGGGGAACGAGCAGTACTTC	CASSLNLGNEQYF
-	TRBJ1-5	TRBV28	-	TGTGCCAGCAGTCTTGACAGGCGGGGACAGCCCCAGCATTTT	CASSLDRRGQPQHF
-	TRBJ2-2	TRBV2	-	TGTGCCAGCAAGTCAGAACTCGCCCGGTTTTCCGGGGAGCTGTTTTTT	CASKSELARFSGELFF
-	TRBJ2-5	TRBV4-1	TRBD2	TGCGCCAGCAGCCCCCGGGGGGGCTCCCGGGAGACCCAGTACTTC	CASSPRGGSRETQYF
-	TRBJ2-7	TRBV7-9	TRBD2	TGTGCCAGCAACGAGGGACTAGCGGGAACGCTCTACGAGCAGTACTTC	CASNEGLAGTLYEQYF
-	TRBJ2-7	TRBV5-8	-	TGTGCCAGCAGCTCGCGGGACACTCATTACGAGCAGTACTTC	CASSSRDTHYEQYF
-	TRBJ1-1	TRBV7-9	TRBD1	TGTGCCAGCAGCCCCCCCGAGAGGGCAGGGGGCACTGAAGCTTTCTTT	CASSPPERAGGTEAFF
-	TRBJ2-7	TRBV5-4	-	TGTGCCAACAGCACTACTAGCGAGCAGTACTTC	CANSTTSEQYF
-	TRBJ1-1	TRBV5-5	-	TGTGCCAGCAGCTTGTTCCTTACTCCTGAAGCTTTCTTT	CASSLFLTPEAFF
-	TRBJ2-3	TRBV2	TRBD2	TGTGCCAGCAGGGAACCTAGCGGGGGTACAGATACGCAGTATTTT	CASREPSGGTDTQYF
-	TRBJ1-4	TRBV2	-	TGTGCCAGCAGTGAATTTGGGGACAATGAAAAACTGTTTTTT	CASSEFGDNEKLFF
-	TRBJ2-3	TRBV28	TRBD2	TGTGCCAGCAGAGGACTAGCGGGAGAAGGAGCGGATACGCAGTATTTT	CASRGLAGEGADTQYF
-	TRBJ2-7	TRBV9	TRBD2	TGTGCCAGCAGCGTAGCGGATGTAGCGGGTTCCGTCATTCGCGAGCAGTACTTC	CASSVADVAGSVIREQYF
-	TRBJ2-7	TRBV4-1	-	TGCGCCAGCAGCCAAGAGAACACCCTCCTGGGGCAGTACTTC	CASSQENTLLGQYF
-	TRBJ2-7	TRBV2	TRBD1	TGTGCCAGCAGTGATGACAGGGGAGGTTTCGAGCAGTACTTC	CASSDDRGGFEQYF
-	TRBJ2-2	TRBV28	-	TGTGCCAGCAGTCACGTCTACCACAGGGAAACCGGGGAGCTGTTTTTT	CASSHVYHRETGELFF
-	TRBJ1-1	TRBV6-5	-	TGTGCCAGCAGTTCCACAGGGCAGGGGAACACTGAAGCTTTCTTT	CASSSTGQGNTEAFF
-	TRBJ2-1	TRBV6-1	TRBD1	TGTGCCAGCACCCCGGGACAGGTCTCCTACAATGAGCAGTTCTTC	CASTPGQVSYNEQFF
-	TRBJ2-5	TRBV5-3	-	TGTGCCAGAAGCTTGTTTGGCCGAAGCCAAGAGACCCAGTACTTC	CARSLFGRSQETQYF
-	TRBJ2-7	TRBV27	TRBD2	TGTGCCAGCAGCCAACTAGCGGGAGGGTACGAGCAGTACTTC	CASSQLAGGYEQYF
-	TRBJ1-2	TRBV6-1	TRBD1	TGTGCCAGCAGTGAAGGGCCCCAGGGGGTAGTCTATGGCTACACCTTC	CASSEGPQGVVYGYTF
once	TRBJ1-2	TRBV2	-	TGTGCCAGCAGATCCTATGGCTACACCTTC	CASRSYGYTF
-	TRBJ2-1	TRBV28	TRBD1	TGTGCCAGCTGCTCGGACAGGATGATCGATGAGCAGTTCTTC	CASCSDRMIDEQFF
-	TRBJ1-1	TRBV4-1	-	TGCGCCAGCAGCCGGACCTCCCTGGGAGGGGACACTGAAGCTTTCTTT	CASSRTSLGGDTEAFF
-	TRBJ2-1	TRBV4-1	-	TGCGCCAGCAGCCAAGAGGGGGGCCAGCGGTTCGGGGAGCAGTTCTTC	CASSQEGGQRFGEQFF